Detailed here is one T cell receptor beta chain. What it binds is not known. This sample was taken from a study of T cells in Graves' hyperthyroidism and ophthalmopathy. Whole-study context: Peripheral blood samples were taken at initial diagnosis, prior to any treatment. Study-wide findings and caveats: Most clonotypes that expanded in the thyroid above 0.001 also showed up in blood.

Trimming took 2 bases from V and 0 from J, leaving 16 bases between them. This CDR3 is 17 amino acids long. Germline CDR1 LNHNV, CDR2 YYDKDF (reference sequence). RNA transcripts yielded amplified TCR beta CDR3 regions. RT-PCR in the first round (using the HTBI primer set) targeted the TCR CDR3. TCRdb called the multiplex PCR reads again in MiXCR, with one record for every CDR3 protein. The table lists about 600,000 distinct CDR3 sequences, about 14% of them singletons. This chain uses TRBV15 with TRBJ1-2; weak D call: TRBD1 (5 bases). The receptor was isolated from a woman in her fifties or sixties with Graves' ophthalmopathy. What was sequenced was blood. CDR3: CATSRRVNRLTNYGYTF. The CDR3 DNA follows: TGTGCCACCAGCAGAAGGGTCAACAGGCTTACTAACTATGGCTACACCTTC.